This T cell receptor beta chain is from a study of T cell repertoires in ileal Crohn's disease. Regarding time point: proximal margin of the surgical specimen (macroscopically non-inflamed). Data came from immunoSEQ multiplex PCR; TCRdb stores just in-frame clones and leaves some out. The repertoire holds 3,100 or so clones, around 86% seen once, with 13% in the top ten. Germline CDR1 MGHRA, CDR2 YSYEKL. This CDR3 contains 14 residues. V was clipped by 3 bases and J by 3 bases, with 11 bases between them. The receptor's source is an adult with Crohn's disease. The chain uses TRBV4-1 and TRBJ1-2; a weak D match, TRBD1 (6 bases). The sample taken for sequencing was ileal tissue. The CDR3 coding sequence is TGCGCCAGCAGCCAGGCACAGGGACACTATGGCTACACCTTC. Encoded protein: CASSQAQGHYGYTF.